These 3 T cell receptor beta chains were sequenced from one sample in a study of shared clonotypes between healthy human individuals. Data came from immunoSEQ multiplex PCR; TCRdb stores just in-frame clones and leaves some out. The sample contains some 1,100,000 clones, around 78% of which appear only once. The sequencing input was memory CD4+ T cells from PBMCs. The subset was: CD45RA-negative fraction. These receptors were taken from a man between 18 and 35 years old in good health. Some clones in this sample may be carry-over from other donors' samples.

V is TRBV25-1 and J is TRBJ1-3, with D unclear. This CDR3 comprises 15 residues. Germline CDR1 is MGHDK and CDR2 is SYGVNS. With 10 bases removed from V and 0 bases from J, the gap between germline ends came to 16 bases. CDR3 nucleotide sequence: TGTGCCACCTCCGAGAGGACGAGCTCTGGAAACACCATATATTTT. It specifies CATSERTSSGNTIYF.

The genes are TRBV5-6 and TRBJ2-3; 11 positions match TRBD2. The CDR3 is made up of 18 amino acids. V lost 4 bases and J lost 6; bases outside the gene matches: 16. CDR1 and CDR2 (germline): SGHDT, YYEEEE. CDR3 in DNA: TGTGCCAGCAGCATATATAGCGGGAGGGCCGTCTCCTCCGATACGCAGTATTTT. It encodes CASSIYSGRAVSSDTQYF.

The chain uses TRBV18 and TRBJ2-2; 7 bases match TRBD1. CDR3 length equals 15 residues. CDR1 and CDR2 from the germline V gene are KGHSH and LQKENI. After removal of 6 bases from V and 2 bases from J, the junction contained 6 bases not matched to a gene. The CDR3 is CASSTGQTNTGELFF. CDR3 bases: TGTGCCAGCTCGACGGGACAGACAAACACCGGGGAGCTGTTTTTT.